The present entry profiles one TCR beta chain with its context. As yet, its antigen is unknown. The record originates from a study of T cell responses to AZD1222 COVID-19 vaccine. Study-wide points: Across spike, vaccine-associated CD4 TCRs were found, dominant at 160-218 and 743-854. Of spike-specific TCRs, nearly half reportedly target regions left unmutated in variants. Two AZD1222 doses significantly raised spike-specific TCR breadth and depth over controls. Possibly, clonal diversity was underestimated; donors were largely white British and included more females.

From germline, CDR1 is SGHTA and CDR2 FQGNSA. The CDR3 is 14 residues long. V was clipped by 5 bases and J by 5 bases, with 13 bases between them. TCRdb's copy holds only in-frame clones and misses some; the assay was immunoSEQ multiplex PCR. The sample has 140,000 or so clones, more than 85% seen once. The material sequenced was peripheral blood, taken 28 days after the second AZD1222 dose. This sequence was found in an adult who received the AZD1222 COVID-19 vaccine. The V and J genes are TRBV7-2 and TRBJ2-1; the D is unclear. The CDR3 bases are TGTGCCAGCAGCCGCCCTAGTGGGAACAATGAGCAGTTCTTC. Translation gives CASSRPSGNNEQFF.